The clone carrying this TCR beta chain was seen just once. The DNA is omitted, as the CDR3 cannot be located on it reliably, and the CDR3 follows TCRdb's listing. Per the germline V gene, CDR1 is SGHVS and CDR2 is FQNEAQ. The CDR3 has 20 residues if both end residues are counted. This sample stems from a study of CDR3 diversity in severe acne. TCRdb passed the PCR reads through MiXCR, listing each CDR3 protein once. The sample contains more than 70,000 distinct CDR3 sequences, 48% of which appear only once. This receptor was taken from a male donor in good health, serving as a control. This chain connects TRBV7-8 to TRBJ1-6. The specimen sequenced was blood. CDR3 sequence: CASSFYICSVNFNYNSPLHF.